This entry lists 27 T cell receptor beta chains sequenced from one sample in a study of blood T cell repertoires in COVID-19. TCRdb's copy holds only in-frame clones and misses some; the assay was immunoSEQ multiplex PCR. The sample has about 320,000 clones, roughly 89% seen once. Material: PBMCs or T cells enriched from blood (not recorded which). Receptors were obtained from a woman younger than 30 who had recovered from COVID-19.

This chain connects TRBV28 to TRBJ2-5; 8 bases line up with TRBD1. The J segment lost 1 base and the V segment lost 4 bases, leaving 5 bases of the junction unmatched. CDR3 length: 15 amino acids. Per the germline V gene, CDR1 is MDHEN and CDR2 is SYDVKM. For the CDR3, the DNA is TGTGCCAGCAGTTCTTCAGGGGGCGGCCAAGAGACCCAGTACTTC. It specifies CASSSSGGGQETQYF.

This rearrangement joins TRBV19 to TRBJ1-2; 9 nucleotides line up with TRBD1. The CDR3 runs 13 residues. V lost 6 bases and J lost 5; bases outside the gene matches: 4. CDR1 and CDR2 (germline): LNHDA, SQIVND (reference sequence). The CDR3 sequence: CASRPDRGYGYTF. The CDR3 nucleotides are TGTGCCAGTAGGCCAGACAGGGGGTATGGCTACACCTTC.

The chain uses TRBV27 and TRBJ2-2; D is possibly TRBD1 (6 bases). Germline V lookup: CDR1 MNHEY, CDR2 SMNVEV (reference sequence). The CDR3 has 18 amino acids. V lost 0 bases and J lost 4, with 18 bases in between. The CDR3 loop is CASSLSDTGLLSTGELFF. CDR3 DNA sequence: TGTGCCAGCAGTTTATCTGATACAGGGCTATTATCCACCGGGGAGCTGTTTTTT.

V is TRBV6-5 and J is TRBJ2-7; the D gene is possibly TRBD1 (6 bases). There are 12 residues in the CDR3. The V end lost 5 bases, the J end lost 3 bases, and 8 bases lay between the germline ends. Looked up from germline, CDR1 is MNHEY and CDR2 is SVGAGI. CDR3 nucleotide sequence: TGTGCCAGCAGTCAGGGGCTCTACGAGCAGTACTTC. Its protein is CASSQGLYEQYF.

J is TRBJ2-1 and V is TRBV7-2, with D unclear. V was cut by 1 base and J by 6 bases, with 7 bases left in between. The CDR3 is 13 amino acids. Germline V lookup: CDR1 SGHTA, CDR2 FQGNSA. The CDR3 nucleotides are TGTGCCAGCAGCTTAGGACGGGTCAATGAGCAGTTCTTC. Amino acids: CASSLGRVNEQFF.

The gene calls are TRBV30 and TRBJ1-3, with 9 bases lining up with TRBD1. The junction had 3 bases not matched to a gene; V was cut back by 0 bases and J by 3 bases. The germline V gene encodes CDR1 GTSNPN and CDR2 SVGIG (reference sequence). The CDR3 contains 15 residues. CDR3 protein: CAWSVYRGHGNTIYF. CDR3 DNA: TGTGCCTGGAGTGTATACAGGGGGCATGGAAACACCATATATTTT.

The chain joins TRBV7-2 to TRBJ1-2, with 11 bases that match TRBD1. The CDR3 contains 14 residues. Germline CDR1 is SGHTA and CDR2 is FQGNSA. V gave up 5 bases and J gave up 3 bases; unmatched junction bases: 2. The CDR3 reads CASSVGQGDYGYTF. CDR3 sequence (DNA): TGTGCCAGCAGCGTGGGACAGGGGGACTATGGCTACACCTTC.

The chain recombines TRBV18 with TRBJ2-7; TRBD1 is a possible D gene (6 bases). Trimming stripped 5 bases from V and 4 bases from J, with 9 bases between. The V gene's germline CDR1 is KGHSH and CDR2 LQKENI. The CDR3 extends over 12 amino acids. The CDR3: CASSTDRYEQYF. CDR3 nucleotide sequence: TGTGCCAGCTCAACAGACAGGTACGAGCAGTACTTC.

This clone was detected a few times. This CDR3 reads CASSQASGQETQYF. The CDR3 nucleotides are TGCGCCAGCAGCCAGGCTAGCGGCCAAGAGACCCAGTACTTC. The rearrangement links TRBV5-1 to TRBJ2-5; TRBD2 matches at 7 bases. The CDR3 runs to 14 residues. Germline assignment: CDR1 SGHRS and CDR2 YFSETQ. With 4 bases clipped from V and 1 base from J, the junction kept 4 bases outside the gene matches.

This clone has just one count. The genes are TRBV11-2 and TRBJ1-3, with 8 nucleotides matching TRBD1. CDR1 SGHAT and CDR2 FQNNGV come from the germline V gene. V was clipped by 4 bases and J by 0 bases; unmatched bases: 2. This CDR3 is 15 amino acids long. The CDR3 DNA reads TGTGCCAGCAGCTCGGGACAGGACTCTGGAAACACCATATATTTT. It yields the protein CASSSGQDSGNTIYF.

This chain joins TRBV28 and TRBJ1-5; possible D gene TRBD1, 5 bases. V shed 1 base and J shed 1 base, with 17 bases lying between them. The CDR3 runs to 18 residues. Germline CDR1 MDHEN, CDR2 SYDVKM. CDR3 protein: CASSLYGTGGRSNQPQHF. DNA for the CDR3: TGTGCCAGCAGTTTATATGGGACTGGGGGAAGGAGCAATCAGCCCCAGCATTTT. Full variable domain (missing parts from reference TRBV28 and TRBJ1-5): DVKVTQSSRYLVKRTGEKVFLECVQDMDHENMFWYRQDPGLGLRLIYFSYDVKMKEKGDIPEGYSVSREKKERFSLILESASTNQTSMYLCASSLYGTGGRSNQPQHFGDGTRLSIL.

V is TRBV28 and J is TRBJ1-1, with 7 bases matching TRBD1. The CDR3 is 12 amino acids. The germline V gene has CDR1 MDHEN and CDR2 SYDVKM. V was clipped by 10 bases and J by 2 bases; unmatched bases: 4. In DNA form, the CDR3 reads TGTGCCACGGGACAGATAAACACTGAAGCTTTCTTT. This translates into CATGQINTEAFF. Variable domain in full (rest from reference TRBV28 and TRBJ1-1): DVKVTQSSRYLVKRTGEKVFLECVQDMDHENMFWYRQDPGLGLRLIYFSYDVKMKEKGDIPEGYSVSREKKERFSLILESASTNQTSMYLCATGQINTEAFFGQGTRLTVV.

The rearrangement joins TRBV28 to TRBJ1-2, with D maybe TRBD1 (5 bases). The V and J ends lost 6 bases and 4 bases respectively, with 15 bases between them. The germline V gene has CDR1 MDHEN and CDR2 SYDVKM. CDR3 length: 14 amino acids. The CDR3 is CASRRQGLAYGYTF. The CDR3 nucleotides read TGTGCCAGCAGGAGGCAGGGTCTCGCCTATGGCTACACCTTC.

The chain employs TRBV5-1 and TRBJ2-7, with 7 bases lining up with TRBD1. Per the germline V gene, CDR1 is SGHRS and CDR2 is YFSETQ. V dropped 5 bases and J dropped 5; count of bases not matched to a gene: 13. This CDR3 is 15 amino acids long. DNA for the CDR3: TGCGCCAGCAGGGTCCTAACCCAGGGGGTTAACGAGCAGTACTTC. Translated, it gives CASRVLTQGVNEQYF.

V is TRBV21-1 and J is TRBJ2-7; TRBD2 reflects the table's D call only, with no check against the DNA. TRBV21-1 is a pseudogene segment. CDR3 length: 15 residues. For the CDR3, the DNA is TGTGCCAGCAGCAAAGGACTAGCGGGAGTGGGAGAGCAGTACTTC. Amino acids: CASSKGLAGVGEQYF.

Written as DNA, the CDR3 is TGTGCCAGCAGTTTCCTATCCGGGAGGACCGGGGAGCTGTTTTTT. Translating gives CASSFLSGRTGELFF. The chain employs TRBV27 and TRBJ2-2; 7 nucleotides line up with TRBD2. Germline loops: CDR1 MNHEY, CDR2 SMNVEV (reference sequence). V lost 3 bases and J lost 5; bases outside the gene matches: 6. CDR3 length: 15 residues.

The rearrangement joins TRBV5-1 to TRBJ2-1; 9 bases fit TRBD1. In germline, CDR1 is SGHRS, CDR2 YFSETQ. After removal of 0 bases from V and 5 bases from J, the junction contained 12 bases not matched to a gene. The CDR3 has 18 residues. The CDR3 spells CASSLGLTTWTGDNEQFF. The CDR3, as DNA: TGCGCCAGCAGCTTGGGTTTAACTACATGGACAGGGGACAATGAGCAGTTCTTC.

The rearrangement uses TRBV18 and TRBJ2-7; TRBD1 is a possible D gene (6 bases). Germline CDR1 is KGHSH and CDR2 is LQKENI. The germline V and J ends were trimmed by 2 bases and 3 bases, with 23 bases remaining between them. This CDR3 has 18 amino acids. The CDR3 DNA is TGTGCCAGCTCACCAAACCCCCTCTGGGCTCAGGGGAGCTACGAGCAGTACTTC. Protein sequence: CASSPNPLWAQGSYEQYF.

The rearrangement joins TRBV28 to TRBJ2-7, with D hard to call. CDR1 is MDHEN and CDR2 is SYDVKM in the germline V gene. CDR3 length: 14 residues. The V gene lost 6 bases and the J gene lost 0 bases, with 12 bases spanning the gap. The CDR3 DNA reads TGTGCCAGCAGAGCGACTGCCGGCTCCTACGAGCAGTACTTC. Protein sequence: CASRATAGSYEQYF.

This clone has just one count. The chain uses TRBV9 and TRBJ2-7; a weak D match, TRBD2 (5 bases). In germline, CDR1 is SGDLS, CDR2 YYNGEE. CDR3 length equals 15 residues. Trimming cost V 0 bases and J 3 bases, with 13 bases left between them. CDR3 region: CASSVDASQNYEQYF. In DNA, the CDR3 is TGTGCCAGCAGCGTAGATGCTAGCCAGAACTACGAGCAGTACTTC.

The gene calls are TRBV6-5 and TRBJ1-5; a weak D match, TRBD1 (6 bases). Germline V CDR1 and CDR2: MNHEY, SVGAGI. The CDR3 length is 15 residues. V was trimmed by 3 bases and J by 0 bases, leaving 9 bases between them. This chain's CDR3 is CASSYIRGSNQPQHF. CDR3 sequence (DNA): TGTGCCAGCAGTTATATCAGGGGTAGCAATCAGCCCCAGCATTTT.

This clone came up once. V usage is TRBV6-5 and J usage is TRBJ1-1, with a weak D call TRBD1 (5 bases). Looked up from germline, CDR1 is MNHEY and CDR2 is SVGAGI. Trimming left V 6 bases short and J 5 bases short, with 19 bases between. The length of the CDR3 is 15 residues. CDR3 loop: CASRILQVARTEAFF. In DNA, the CDR3 is TGTGCCAGCAGGATACTACAGGTGGCGCGGACTGAAGCTTTCTTT.

The sample holds a few counts of this clone. J is TRBJ2-1 and V is TRBV5-4; no clear D. Germline V gene lookup returns CDR1 SGHNT and CDR2 YYREEE (reference sequence). This CDR3 region has 12 residues. V lost 3 bases and J lost 8, with 9 bases in between. The CDR3 is CASSSTVYEQFF. CDR3 in DNA: TGTGCCAGCAGCTCTACAGTATATGAGCAGTTCTTC.

The gene calls are TRBV5-1 and TRBJ1-6; D unclear. Looked up from germline, CDR1 is SGHRS and CDR2 is YFSETQ. Trimming left V 2 bases short and J 0 bases short, with 6 bases between. The CDR3 sequence is 15 residues long. The CDR3, as DNA: TGCGCCAGCAGCTTAGGGAGCTCCTATAATTCACCCCTCCACTTT. Translating it yields CASSLGSSYNSPLHF.

This clone was observed at least ten times. The chain recombines TRBV19 with TRBJ1-2, with TRBD1 identical over 7 bases. The CDR3 has 13 amino acids. The V segment lost 5 bases and the J segment 3 bases; nucleotides outside the gene matches: 3. The germline gives CDR1 LNHDA, CDR2 SQIVND (reference sequence). CDR3 DNA: TGTGCCAGTAGTGCACAGGGGTACTATGGCTACACCTTC. Amino acid sequence: CASSAQGYYGYTF.

This clone was recorded once. V usage is TRBV10-3 and J usage is TRBJ1-1; weak D call: TRBD1 (5 bases). This CDR3 comprises 15 residues. Germline V gives CDR1 ENHRY, CDR2 SYGVKD. The V gene lost 0 bases and the J gene lost 1 base, with 9 bases spanning the gap. CDR3 residues: CAISESSQGNTEAFF. The CDR3 DNA reads as TGTGCCATCAGTGAGTCGAGTCAGGGGAACACTGAAGCTTTCTTT.

The genes are TRBV7-8 and TRBJ1-3; D perhaps matches TRBD1 (5 bases). The CDR3 has 15 amino acids. Trimming took 2 bases from V and 4 from J, leaving 12 bases between them. Per germline, CDR1 SGHVS and CDR2 FQNEAQ. The CDR3 spells CASSLTGTRGNTIYF. CDR3 in DNA: TGTGCCAGCAGCTTAACTGGGACTCGAGGAAACACCATATATTTT.